This is a list of T cell receptor beta chains from one sample in a study of T-cell reconstitution after alpha-beta-depleted transplantation in children. TCRdb called the PCR reads again in MiXCR, with one record for every CDR3 protein. The sample gives around 200,000 distinct CDR3 sequences, 7.5% to 9.5% of which show up once; approximately 40% is in the top ten. The sequences come from PBMCs, mostly from graft donor cells, collected 360 days after TCRalphabeta/CD19-depleted stem cell transplant. The source is a male patient between 2 and 9 years old who had a stem cell transplant for acute myeloid leukemia, so the T cells may come from the graft donor. Both conserved end residues are trimmed from each CDR3.

v_call cdr3_length cdr3_aa
TRBV6-2/TRBV6-3 12 ASSYSKLAGEQF
TRBV12-3/TRBV12-4 12 ASGGQGKDTEAF
TRBV20-1 13 SARGTGGLNTEAF
TRBV12-3/TRBV12-4 14 ASRPSGSSSYNEQF
TRBV18 14 ASSPPRGRVKNTIY
TRBV3-1 14 ASSHPRGSTDNEQF
TRBV20-1 12 SARKGGNTGELF
TRBV19 13 ASNSGVTLGTEAF
TRBV20-1 13 SARGRLASTDTQY
TRBV20-1 12 SARGRGPQETQY
TRBV5-1 11 ASSFGNTGELF
TRBV7-9 11 ASSLVAGDTQY
TRBV12-3/TRBV12-4 13 ASSPPVAFTDTQY
TRBV12-3/TRBV12-4 14 ASSLGQREIPYEQY
TRBV6-4 13 ASSERGSSYNEQF
TRBV12-3/TRBV12-4 13 ASSLGLARTGELF
TRBV12-5 15 ASGRDREYLSTDTQY
TRBV5-6 13 ASSPEAGYSHEQY
TRBV7-8 14 ASSLRVTGMNTEAF
TRBV2 13 ASSVTASGGDTQY
TRBV20-1 16 SARGASGGRSSYNEQF
TRBV5-1 12 ASSLERVDNEQY
TRBV20-1 11 SARDVTAYGYT
TRBV6-5 14 ASSYHLRDGRNTIY
TRBV10-3 9 AISEGVEQY
TRBV5-1 12 ASSRRDSTDTQY
TRBV20-1 12 SARDRDGGWEQY
TRBV5-8 15 ASSFYGTGNHQETQY
TRBV20-1 13 SARASGSVVWEQY
TRBV29-1 10 SVDQGRETQY
TRBV5-1 18 ASSFDGGQASRGPYNEQF
TRBV7-9 13 ASRSLATSYNEQF
TRBV6-5 13 ASRDSFVSGNTIY
TRBV5-8 7 ASSWGQF
TRBV9 13 ASSPRDSRNQPQH
TRBV7-9 11 ASSPSNKNIQY
TRBV5-1 13 ASSPSGVNTGELF
TRBV10-3 14 AISSSGKDGSYEQY
TRBV5-1 13 ASSQDGISNQPQH
TRBV5-1 14 ASSIGQVIMNTEAF